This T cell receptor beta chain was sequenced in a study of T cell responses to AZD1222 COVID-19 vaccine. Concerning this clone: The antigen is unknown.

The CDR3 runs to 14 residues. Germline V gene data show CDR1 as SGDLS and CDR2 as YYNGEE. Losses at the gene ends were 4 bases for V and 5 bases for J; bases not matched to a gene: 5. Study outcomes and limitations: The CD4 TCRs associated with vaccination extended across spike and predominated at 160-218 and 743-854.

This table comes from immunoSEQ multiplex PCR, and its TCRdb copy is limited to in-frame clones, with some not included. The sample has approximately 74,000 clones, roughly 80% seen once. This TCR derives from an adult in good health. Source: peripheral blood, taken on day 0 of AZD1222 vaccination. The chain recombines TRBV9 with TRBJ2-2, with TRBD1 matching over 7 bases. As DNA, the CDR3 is TGTGCCAGCAGCCCGGGGACAGAGACCGGGGAGCTGTTTTTT. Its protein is CASSPGTETGELFF.